The 8 T cell receptor beta chains given below trace back to one sample, sequenced in a study of cytomegalovirus exposure and HLA in healthy donors. TCRdb's copy holds only in-frame clones and misses some; the assay was immunoSEQ multiplex PCR. The profile shows around 350,000 clones, about nine tenths of them singletons. The specimen was PBMCs. These receptors all come from a woman younger than 30 in good health and CMV-seronegative.

The chain carries TRBV5-4 and TRBJ2-2; 11 bases match TRBD1. This CDR3 comprises 16 residues. Germline CDR1 is SGHNT and CDR2 is YYREEE (reference sequence). V dropped 5 bases and J dropped 5; count of bases not matched to a gene: 8. The CDR3 loop is CASSHSGQGATGELFF. The CDR3 DNA reads TGTGCCAGCAGTCATTCCGGACAGGGGGCGACCGGGGAGCTGTTTTTT.

The sample holds a few counts of this clone. The J gene is TRBJ2-7, the V gene TRBV30; TRBD2 agrees at 10 bases. The germline V gene encodes CDR1 GTSNPN and CDR2 SVGIG (reference sequence). The CDR3 sequence is 14 residues long. After removal of 0 bases from V and 4 bases from J, the junction contained 3 bases not matched to a gene. As DNA, the CDR3 is TGTGCCTGGAGTGTCCTAGCGGGAGATTACGAGCAGTACTTC. Its protein product is CAWSVLAGDYEQYF.

The rearrangement uses TRBV19 and TRBJ2-7; 12 bases line up with TRBD2. V trimming: 4 bases; J trimming: 2 bases; junction bases outside the gene matches: 3. In germline, CDR1 is LNHDA, CDR2 SQIVND (reference sequence). The CDR3 runs to 15 residues. CDR3 protein: CASSTLAGGAYEQYF. CDR3 nucleotide sequence: TGTGCCAGTAGTACACTAGCGGGAGGAGCCTACGAGCAGTACTTC.

The chain couples TRBV6-1 to TRBJ2-7; tentatively, D is TRBD2 (7 bases). CDR3 length: 15 amino acids. V lost 4 bases and J 4 bases, leaving 17 bases between the germline ends. Germline V CDR1 and CDR2: MNHNS, SASEGT. CDR3 residues: CASSARAGAEYEQYF. Written as DNA, the CDR3 is TGTGCCAGCAGTGCACGTGCGGGGGCCGAGTACGAGCAGTACTTC.

This rearrangement joins TRBV29-1 to TRBJ1-4; 7 bases align to TRBD1. The CDR3 totals 13 residues. CDR1 and CDR2 (germline): SQVTM, ANQGSEA. V shed 3 bases and J 8 bases; nucleotides not matched to a gene: 6. The chain's CDR3 is CSVEVRGKEKLFF. The CDR3 nucleotides read TGCAGCGTTGAGGTCAGGGGGAAAGAAAAACTGTTTTTT.

This clone was found once. This chain joins TRBV27 and TRBJ2-2; D is perhaps TRBD1 (5 bases). This CDR3 comprises 14 residues. The germline gives CDR1 MNHEY, CDR2 SMNVEV (reference sequence). V was trimmed by 0 bases and J by 3 bases, leaving 5 bases between them. Here the CDR3 DNA reads TGTGCCAGCAGTTTATCACAGGACACCGGGGAGCTGTTTTTT. Amino acids: CASSLSQDTGELFF.

CDR3 DNA: TGTGCCAGCAGCTTGGGGACTAATCAGCCCCAGCATTTT. This gives the protein CASSLGTNQPQHF. The chain links TRBV7-9 to TRBJ1-5; D is perhaps TRBD1 (5 bases). Germline assignment: CDR1 SEHNR and CDR2 FQNEAQ (reference sequence). V lost 3 bases and J 4 bases, leaving 7 bases between the germline ends. The CDR3 totals 13 residues.

This clone was detected only once. The CDR3 region has the DNA TGTGCCACCTATAGAGGCCCCCCTGATGGTGAGCAGTTCTTC. Its translation: CATYRGPPDGEQFF. V and J are TRBV15 and TRBJ2-1, with D hard to call. The CDR3 runs 14 residues. Germline lookup yields CDR1 LNHNV and CDR2 YYDKDF (reference sequence). The V end was cut by 8 bases, the J end by 9 bases, with 20 bases between.